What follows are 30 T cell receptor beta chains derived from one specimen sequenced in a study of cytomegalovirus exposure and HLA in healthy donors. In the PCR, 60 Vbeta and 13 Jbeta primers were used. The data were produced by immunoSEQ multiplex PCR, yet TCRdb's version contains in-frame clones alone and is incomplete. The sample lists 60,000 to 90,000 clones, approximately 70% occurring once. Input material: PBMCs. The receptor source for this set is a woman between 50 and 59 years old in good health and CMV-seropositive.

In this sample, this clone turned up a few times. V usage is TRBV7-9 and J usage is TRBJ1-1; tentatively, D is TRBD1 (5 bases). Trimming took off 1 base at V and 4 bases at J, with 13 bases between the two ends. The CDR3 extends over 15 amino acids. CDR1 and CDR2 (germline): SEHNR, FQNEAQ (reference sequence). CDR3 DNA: TGTGCCAGCAGCTTAGGGTCGGGGGACGGCACTGAAGCTTTCTTT. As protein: CASSLGSGDGTEAFF.

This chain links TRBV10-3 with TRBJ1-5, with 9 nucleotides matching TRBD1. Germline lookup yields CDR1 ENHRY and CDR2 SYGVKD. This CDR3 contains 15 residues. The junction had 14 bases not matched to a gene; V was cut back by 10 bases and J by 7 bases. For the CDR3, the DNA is TGTGCCACCAGAGGGACCACAGGGGGCAGCCAGCCCCAGCATTTT. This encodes CATRGTTGGSQPQHF.

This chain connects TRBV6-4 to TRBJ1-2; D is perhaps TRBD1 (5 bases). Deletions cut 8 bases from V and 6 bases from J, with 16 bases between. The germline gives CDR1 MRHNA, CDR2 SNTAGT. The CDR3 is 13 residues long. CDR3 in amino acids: CASPLNRINGYTF. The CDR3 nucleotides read TGTGCCAGCCCCCTCAACAGGATAAATGGCTACACCTTC.

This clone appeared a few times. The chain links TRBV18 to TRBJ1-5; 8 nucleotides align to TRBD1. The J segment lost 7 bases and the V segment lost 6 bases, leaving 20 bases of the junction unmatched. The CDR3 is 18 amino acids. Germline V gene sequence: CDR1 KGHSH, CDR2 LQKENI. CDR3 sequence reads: CASSRQGARGHSIQPQHF. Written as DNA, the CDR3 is TGTGCCAGCTCTCGCCAGGGGGCGCGGGGCCATTCGATCCAGCCCCAGCATTTT.

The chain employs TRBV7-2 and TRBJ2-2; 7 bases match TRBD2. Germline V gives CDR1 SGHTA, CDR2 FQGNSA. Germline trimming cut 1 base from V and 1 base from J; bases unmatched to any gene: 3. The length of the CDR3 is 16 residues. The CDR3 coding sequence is TGTGCCAGCAGCTTAGGGCCGGGAGGGAACACCGGGGAGCTGTTTTTT. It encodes CASSLGPGGNTGELFF.

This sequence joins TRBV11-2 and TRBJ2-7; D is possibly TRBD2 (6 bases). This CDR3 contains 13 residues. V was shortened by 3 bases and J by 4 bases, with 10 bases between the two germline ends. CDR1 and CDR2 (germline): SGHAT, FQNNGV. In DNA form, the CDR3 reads TGTGCCAGCAGCTTTCGACGGGAGTACGAGCAGTACTTC. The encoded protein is CASSFRREYEQYF.

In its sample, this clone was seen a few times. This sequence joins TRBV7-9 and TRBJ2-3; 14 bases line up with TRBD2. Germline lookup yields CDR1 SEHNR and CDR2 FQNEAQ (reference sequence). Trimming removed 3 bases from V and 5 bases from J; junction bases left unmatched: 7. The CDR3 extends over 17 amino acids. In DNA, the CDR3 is TGTGCCAGCAGCTTCCCGACTAGCGGGAGGGACAAAGATACGCAGTATTTT. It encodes CASSFPTSGRDKDTQYF.

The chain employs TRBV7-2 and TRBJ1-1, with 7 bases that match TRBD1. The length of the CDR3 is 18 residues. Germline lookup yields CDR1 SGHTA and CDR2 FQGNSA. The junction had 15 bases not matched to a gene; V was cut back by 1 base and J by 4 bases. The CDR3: CASSLVGSGGWRGTEAFF. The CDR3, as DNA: TGTGCCAGCAGCTTAGTGGGGTCAGGGGGATGGCGAGGCACTGAAGCTTTCTTT.

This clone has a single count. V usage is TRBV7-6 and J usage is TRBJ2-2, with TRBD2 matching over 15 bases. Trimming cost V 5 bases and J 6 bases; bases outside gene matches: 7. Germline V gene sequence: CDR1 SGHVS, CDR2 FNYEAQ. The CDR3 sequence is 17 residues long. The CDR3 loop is CASSLGLAGGPAGELFF. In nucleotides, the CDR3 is TGTGCCAGCAGCCTGGGACTAGCGGGGGGTCCTGCCGGGGAGCTGTTTTTT.

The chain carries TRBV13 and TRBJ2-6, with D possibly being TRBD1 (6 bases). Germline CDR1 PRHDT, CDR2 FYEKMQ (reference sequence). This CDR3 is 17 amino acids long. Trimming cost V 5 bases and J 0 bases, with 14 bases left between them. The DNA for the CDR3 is TGTGCCAGCAGCGGAGAAGGGGGTCCCTCTGGGGCCAACGTCCTGACTTTC. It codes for CASSGEGGPSGANVLTF.

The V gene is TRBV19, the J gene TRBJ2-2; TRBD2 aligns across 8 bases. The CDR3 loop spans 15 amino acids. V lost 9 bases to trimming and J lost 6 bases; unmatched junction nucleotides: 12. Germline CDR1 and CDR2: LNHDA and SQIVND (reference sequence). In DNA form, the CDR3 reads TGTGCCAGCCAACGACGCGGGAGGATGTCCGGGGAGCTGTTTTTT. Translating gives CASQRRGRMSGELFF.

The CDR3 DNA follows: TGCGCCAGCAGCTTCGGGGAGTGGAACACTGAAGCTTTCTTT. This encodes CASSFGEWNTEAFF. This chain connects TRBV5-1 to TRBJ1-1; D gene uncertain. V shed 2 bases and J shed 1 base, with 9 bases lying between them. Per the germline V gene, CDR1 is SGHRS and CDR2 is YFSETQ. This CDR3 is 14 amino acids long.

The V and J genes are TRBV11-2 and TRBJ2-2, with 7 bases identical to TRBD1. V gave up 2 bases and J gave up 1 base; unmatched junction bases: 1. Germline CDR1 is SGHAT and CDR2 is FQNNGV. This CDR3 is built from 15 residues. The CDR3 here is CASSLRTGNTGELFF. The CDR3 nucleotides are TGTGCCAGCAGCTTAAGGACAGGGAACACCGGGGAGCTGTTTTTT.

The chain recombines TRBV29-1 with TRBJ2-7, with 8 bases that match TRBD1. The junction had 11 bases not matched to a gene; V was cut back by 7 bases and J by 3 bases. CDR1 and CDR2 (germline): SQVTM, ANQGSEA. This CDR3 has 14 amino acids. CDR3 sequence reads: CSASGQGKSYEQYF. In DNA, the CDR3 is TGCAGCGCCAGCGGACAGGGTAAGAGCTACGAGCAGTACTTC.

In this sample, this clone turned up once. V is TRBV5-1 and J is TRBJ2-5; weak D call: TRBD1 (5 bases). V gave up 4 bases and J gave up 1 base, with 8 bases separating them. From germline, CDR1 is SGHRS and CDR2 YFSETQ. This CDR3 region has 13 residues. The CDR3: CASSPDSQETQYF. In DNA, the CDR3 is TGCGCCAGCAGCCCCGACAGCCAAGAGACCCAGTACTTC.

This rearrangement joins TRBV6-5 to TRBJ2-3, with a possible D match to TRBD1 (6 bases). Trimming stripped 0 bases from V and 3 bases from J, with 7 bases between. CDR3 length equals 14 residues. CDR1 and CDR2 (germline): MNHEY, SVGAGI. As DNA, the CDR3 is TGTGCCAGCAGTTACTCGAGGGGGACAGATACGCAGTATTTT. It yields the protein CASSYSRGTDTQYF.

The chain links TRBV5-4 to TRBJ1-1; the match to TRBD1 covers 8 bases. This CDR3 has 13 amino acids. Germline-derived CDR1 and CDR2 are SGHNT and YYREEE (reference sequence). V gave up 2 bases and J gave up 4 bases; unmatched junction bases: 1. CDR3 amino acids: CASSFTGGTEAFF. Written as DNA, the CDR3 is TGTGCCAGCAGCTTTACAGGGGGCACTGAAGCTTTCTTT.

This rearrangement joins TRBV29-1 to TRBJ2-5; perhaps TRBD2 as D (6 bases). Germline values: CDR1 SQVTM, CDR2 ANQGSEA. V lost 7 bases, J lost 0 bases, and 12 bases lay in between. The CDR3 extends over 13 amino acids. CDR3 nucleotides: TGCAGCGCCTCACGGGGGAACCAAGAGACCCAGTACTTC. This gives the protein CSASRGNQETQYF.

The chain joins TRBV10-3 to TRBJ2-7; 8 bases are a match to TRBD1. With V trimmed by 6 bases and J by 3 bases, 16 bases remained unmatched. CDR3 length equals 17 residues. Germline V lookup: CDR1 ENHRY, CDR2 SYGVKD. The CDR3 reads CAIRTSRDRINYYEQYF. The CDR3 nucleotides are TGTGCCATCAGGACGTCCCGGGACAGGATCAACTACTACGAGCAGTACTTC.

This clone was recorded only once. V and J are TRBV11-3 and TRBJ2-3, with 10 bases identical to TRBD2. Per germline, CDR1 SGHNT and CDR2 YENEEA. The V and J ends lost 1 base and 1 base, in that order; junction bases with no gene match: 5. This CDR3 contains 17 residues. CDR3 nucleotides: TGTGCCAGCAGCTTAGGGGGGACTAGCGCCGGCACAGATACGCAGTATTTT. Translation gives CASSLGGTSAGTDTQYF.

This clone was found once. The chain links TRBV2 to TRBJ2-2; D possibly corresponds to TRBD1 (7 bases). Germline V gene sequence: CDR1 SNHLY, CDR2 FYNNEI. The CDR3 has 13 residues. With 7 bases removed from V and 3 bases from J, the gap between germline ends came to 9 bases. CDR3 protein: CASTRGDTGELFF. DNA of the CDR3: TGTGCCAGCACCAGGGGGGACACCGGGGAGCTGTTTTTT.

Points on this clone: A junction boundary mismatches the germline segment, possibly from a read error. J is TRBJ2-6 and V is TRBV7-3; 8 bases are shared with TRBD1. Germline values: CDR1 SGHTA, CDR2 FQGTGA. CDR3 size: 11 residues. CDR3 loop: CASSLKAGGSF. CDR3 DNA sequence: TGTGCCAGCAGCTTAAAGGCAGGGGGCTCTTTC.

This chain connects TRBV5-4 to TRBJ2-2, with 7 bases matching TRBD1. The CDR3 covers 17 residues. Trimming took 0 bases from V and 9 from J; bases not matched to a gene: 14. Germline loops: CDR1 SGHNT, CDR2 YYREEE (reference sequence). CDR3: CASSLEGAGDLNRELFF. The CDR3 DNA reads TGTGCCAGCAGCTTGGAGGGGGCCGGAGACCTGAATCGGGAGCTGTTTTTT.

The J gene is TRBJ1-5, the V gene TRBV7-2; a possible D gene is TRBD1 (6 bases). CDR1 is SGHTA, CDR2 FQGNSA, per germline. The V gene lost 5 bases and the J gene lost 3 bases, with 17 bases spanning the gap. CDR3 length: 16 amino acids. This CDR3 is CASSHGGGQYNQPQHF. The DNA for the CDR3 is TGTGCCAGCAGCCACGGGGGGGGCCAGTACAATCAGCCCCAGCATTTT.

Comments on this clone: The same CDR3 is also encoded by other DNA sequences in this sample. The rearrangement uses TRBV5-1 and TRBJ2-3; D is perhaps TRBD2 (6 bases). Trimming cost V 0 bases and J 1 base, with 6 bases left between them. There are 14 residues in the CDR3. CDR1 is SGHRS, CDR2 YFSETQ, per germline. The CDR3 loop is CASSLAGGTDTQYF. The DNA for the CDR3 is TGCGCCAGCAGCTTGGCGGGGGGCACAGATACGCAGTATTTT.

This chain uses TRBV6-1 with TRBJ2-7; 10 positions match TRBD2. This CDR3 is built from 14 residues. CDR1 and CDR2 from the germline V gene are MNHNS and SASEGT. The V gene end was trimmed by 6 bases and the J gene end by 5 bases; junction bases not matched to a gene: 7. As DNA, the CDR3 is TGTGCCAGCAGAACGAGCGGGGGGGCCGACGAGCAGTACTTC. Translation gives CASRTSGGADEQYF.

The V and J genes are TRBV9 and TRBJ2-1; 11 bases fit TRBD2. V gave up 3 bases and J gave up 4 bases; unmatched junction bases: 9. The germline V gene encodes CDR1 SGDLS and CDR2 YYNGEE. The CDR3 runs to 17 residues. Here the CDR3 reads CASSAGLAGGTYNEQFF. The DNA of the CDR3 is TGTGCCAGCAGCGCCGGACTAGCGGGCGGGACGTACAATGAGCAGTTCTTC.

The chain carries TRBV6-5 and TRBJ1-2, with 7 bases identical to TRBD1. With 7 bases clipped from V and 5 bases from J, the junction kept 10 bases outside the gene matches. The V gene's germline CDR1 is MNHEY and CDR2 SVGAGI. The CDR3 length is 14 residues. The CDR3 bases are TGTGCCAGCACCACGCAGGGGGGTCGGTATGGCTACACCTTC. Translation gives CASTTQGGRYGYTF.

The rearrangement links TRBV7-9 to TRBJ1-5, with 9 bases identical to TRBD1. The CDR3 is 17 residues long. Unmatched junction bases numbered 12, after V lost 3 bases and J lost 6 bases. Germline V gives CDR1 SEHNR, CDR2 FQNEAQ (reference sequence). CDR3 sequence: CASSLGSGTGIGQPQHF. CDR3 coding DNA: TGTGCCAGCAGCTTGGGGTCCGGGACAGGGATTGGTCAGCCCCAGCATTTT.

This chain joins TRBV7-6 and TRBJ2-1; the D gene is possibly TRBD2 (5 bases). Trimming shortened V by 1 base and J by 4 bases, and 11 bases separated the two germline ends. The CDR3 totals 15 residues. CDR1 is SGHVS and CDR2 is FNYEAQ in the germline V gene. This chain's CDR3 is CASSLVAGPYNEQFF. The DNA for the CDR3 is TGTGCCAGCAGCTTAGTTGCGGGCCCTTACAATGAGCAGTTCTTC.